This T cell receptor beta chain was sequenced for a study of T cell responses to AZD1222 COVID-19 vaccine. Data came from immunoSEQ multiplex PCR; TCRdb stores just in-frame clones and leaves some out. The top ten hold around 4.3% of the sample, which has 120,000 to 150,000 clones, roughly 80% seen once. The CDR3 sequence is 14 residues long. CDR1 and CDR2 from the germline V gene are SGHNT and YYREEE (reference sequence). Unmatched junction bases numbered 6, after V lost 4 bases and J lost 6 bases. The gene calls are TRBV5-4 and TRBJ1-2, with 10 nucleotides matching TRBD1. Specimen: peripheral blood, collected on day 0 of MenACWY control vaccination. The origin of this receptor is an adult in good health. The CDR3 here is CASSKDRGRDGYTF. In DNA form, the CDR3 reads TGTGCCAGCAGCAAGGACAGGGGGAGGGATGGCTACACCTTC.